These T cell receptor beta chains were read from a single sample in a study of T cell changes during pregnancy in multiple sclerosis. The method was immunoSEQ multiplex PCR; TCRdb's version includes in-frame clones alone and lacks a portion of them. The sample includes approximately 46,000 clones, 89% of them seen just once. This specimen was CD4+ T cells from peripheral blood mononuclear cells, taken after pregnancy. The receptors were gathered from a female donor with multiple sclerosis, enrolled in a pregnancy study. The CDR3 runs from the conserved cysteine through the conserved F or W. A D gene is named only where the DNA matches it firmly.

V	length	J	D	CDR3
TRBV6-1	16	TRBJ2-1	TRBD2	CASSELAGSSYNEQFF
TRBV30	16	TRBJ1-1	TRBD1	CAWSARDRGFYTEAFF
TRBV28	15	TRBJ1-2	TRBD1	CASRLTSGQLYGYTF
TRBV10-3	14	TRBJ1-2	TRBD1	CAISTGQGSYGYTF
TRBV6-5	13	TRBJ1-1	.	CASSYSGATEAFF
TRBV11-3	15	TRBJ2-3	.	CASSLSAASTDTQYF
TRBV29-1	13	TRBJ2-5	TRBD2	CSVVIAGPETQYF
TRBV2	13	TRBJ1-6	.	CASSEDSRSPLHF
TRBV5-1	16	TRBJ2-3	TRBD2	CASSLGGLANTDTQYF
TRBV7-3	16	TRBJ2-2	TRBD2	CASSLRGGSWTGELFF
TRBV5-4	14	TRBJ2-3	TRBD1	CASSSDRGSDTQYF
TRBV19	15	TRBJ2-7	TRBD2	CASRAGTSGSYEQYF
TRBV5-4	16	TRBJ1-1	.	CASSLGSGRGRTEAFF
TRBV19	14	TRBJ1-4	TRBD1	CASSPGTGGKKLFF
TRBV6-6	15	TRBJ1-5	.	CASSTSQRSNQPQHF
TRBV5-1	17	TRBJ2-1	TRBD2	CASSFGYSGSAYNEQFF
TRBV7-6	14	TRBJ2-1	.	CASRLDPAYNEQFF
TRBV7-2	17	TRBJ2-4	.	CASSPSGEIGTKNIQYF
TRBV7-9	15	TRBJ2-2	TRBD2	CASSLLAVNTGELFF
TRBV11-1	14	TRBJ1-2	.	CASRPTGPNYGYTF
TRBV10-3	14	TRBJ1-3	TRBD1	CAISDRGSGNTIYF
TRBV6-4	12	TRBJ2-7	.	CASSDAQGTQYF
TRBV5-4	14	TRBJ1-1	TRBD1	CASSLESGRGYAFF
TRBV10-2	15	TRBJ2-7	TRBD1	CASKMVGQGASEQYF
TRBV5-1	12	TRBJ2-7	TRBD1	CASSTDRALEYF
TRBV28	15	TRBJ2-7	TRBD1	CASSTPTGGGYEQYF
TRBV7-8	16	TRBJ2-5	TRBD1	CASSPGTGGYQETQYF
TRBV5-5	13	TRBJ1-1	TRBD1	CASSMDRTTEAFF
TRBV29-1	12	TRBJ1-2	TRBD1	CSVDRGDYGYTF
TRBV28	14	TRBJ1-1	TRBD1	CASSSPRQGAWAFF
TRBV7-2	17	TRBJ2-1	TRBD2	CASSLGASGSRWGEQFF
TRBV10-3	15	TRBJ2-1	.	CAISGRGGRHNEQFF
TRBV2	11	TRBJ1-1	.	CASRSYREAFF
TRBV29-1	12	TRBJ1-1	.	CSFRDKNTEAFF
TRBV7-2	16	TRBJ2-5	.	CASSPSLGLEGKTQYF
TRBV4-3	15	TRBJ2-7	TRBD1	CASSHPGQGAAEQYF
TRBV5-1	15	TRBJ2-7	TRBD1	CASSLSGTGSYEQYF
TRBV6-1	16	TRBJ2-4	TRBD2	CASSENAGGRRNIQYF
TRBV20-1	11	TRBJ2-7	.	CSARDSPEQYF
TRBV11-3	16	TRBJ2-1	TRBD2	CASSTRLAGGKNEQFF
TRBV13	15	TRBJ2-7	.	CASSLLERVPGEQYF
TRBV21-1	16	TRBJ2-7	.	CASSNLGAGEGYEQYF
TRBV2	14	TRBJ1-3	.	CASTPGISGNTIYF
TRBV6-5	14	TRBJ2-7	.	CASSYGQSPYEQYF
TRBV27	17	TRBJ2-6	.	CASDGARLRSGANVLTF
TRBV11-2	18	TRBJ2-3	TRBD2	CASSLRGGRALVADTQYF
TRBV28	22	TRBJ2-7	TRBD2	CASSSTLAGGLAGGLSSYEQYF
TRBV29-1	13	TRBJ2-1	TRBD2	CSVEGQAGEAQFF
TRBV28	16	TRBJ1-5	TRBD1	CASSPLNRGRTQPQHF
TRBV30	13	TRBJ1-1	.	CAWDRILNTEAFF